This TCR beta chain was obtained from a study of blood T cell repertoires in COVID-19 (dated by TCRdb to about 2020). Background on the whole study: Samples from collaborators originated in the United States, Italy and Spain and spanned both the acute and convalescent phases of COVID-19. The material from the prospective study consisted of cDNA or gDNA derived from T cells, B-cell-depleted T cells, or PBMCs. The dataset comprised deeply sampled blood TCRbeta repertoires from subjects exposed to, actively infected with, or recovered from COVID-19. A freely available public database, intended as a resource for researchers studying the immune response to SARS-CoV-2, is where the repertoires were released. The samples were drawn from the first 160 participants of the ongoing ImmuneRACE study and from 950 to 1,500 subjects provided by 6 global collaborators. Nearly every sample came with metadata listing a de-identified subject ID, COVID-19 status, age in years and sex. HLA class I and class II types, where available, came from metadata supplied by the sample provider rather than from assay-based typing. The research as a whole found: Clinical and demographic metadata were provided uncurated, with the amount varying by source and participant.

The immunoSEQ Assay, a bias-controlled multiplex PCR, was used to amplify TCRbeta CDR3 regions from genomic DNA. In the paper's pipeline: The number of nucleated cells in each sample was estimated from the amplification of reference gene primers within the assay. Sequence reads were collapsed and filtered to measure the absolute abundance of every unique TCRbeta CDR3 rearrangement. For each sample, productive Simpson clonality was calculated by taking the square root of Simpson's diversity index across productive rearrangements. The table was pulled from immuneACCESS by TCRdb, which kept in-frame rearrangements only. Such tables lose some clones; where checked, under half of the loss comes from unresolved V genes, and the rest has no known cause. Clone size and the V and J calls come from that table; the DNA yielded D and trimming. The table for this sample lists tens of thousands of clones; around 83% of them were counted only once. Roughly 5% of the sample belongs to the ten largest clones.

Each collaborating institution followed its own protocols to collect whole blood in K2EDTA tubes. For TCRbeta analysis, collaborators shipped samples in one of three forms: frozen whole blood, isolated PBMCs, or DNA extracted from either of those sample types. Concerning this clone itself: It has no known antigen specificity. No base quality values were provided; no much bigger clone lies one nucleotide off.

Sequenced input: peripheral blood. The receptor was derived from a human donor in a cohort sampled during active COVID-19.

The DNA reads as follows: TGTGCCAGCAGTTCGCTAGGACAGATGAACACTGAAGCTTTCTTT. The resulting protein is CASSSLGQMNTEAFF. The sequence links TRBV28 to TRBJ1-1; a tentative D call is TRBD1 (6 bases match). CDR3 length: 15 amino acids, cysteine to phenylalanine. Only the CDR3 DNA stays, 45 bases, in frame from base 1. CDR1 MDHEN and CDR2 SYDVKM were looked up in the germline V gene. Between the V and J ends, shortened by 4 bases and 0 bases respectively, the junction contains 12 bases.